This T cell receptor (beta chain) was sequenced during a study of cytomegalovirus exposure and HLA in healthy donors. Study-wide findings and caveats: Approximately 160 TCR beta chains were listed as cytomegalovirus-associated.

The PCR contained 60 Vbeta and 13 Jbeta primers. Sequenced by immunoSEQ multiplex PCR; TCRdb stores in-frame clones only, minus some. The sample lists some 180,000 clones; approximately 82% were seen once. Notes on this clone: What it binds is unknown.

This CDR3 region has 18 residues. The trim removed 5 bases at V and 2 bases at J, leaving 17 bases unmatched. The V gene's germline CDR1 is PRHDT and CDR2 FYEKMQ (reference sequence). The chain has TRBV13 and TRBJ2-5; TRBD2 matches 7 bases. Material: PBMCs. The receptor was isolated from a man between 40 and 49 years old in good health and CMV-seropositive. The CDR3 sequence: CASSPGGLAETPQETQYF. DNA of the CDR3: TGTGCCAGCAGCCCCGGGGGGTTAGCGGAGACCCCTCAAGAGACCCAGTACTTC.